The 32 T cell receptor beta chains listed next were all sequenced from one sample in a study of T cell changes during pregnancy in multiple sclerosis. Profiling relied on immunoSEQ multiplex PCR, and the TCRdb table lists in-frame clones only, not all of them. The profile shows 70,000 to 90,000 clones, over 80% of them singletons. The starting material was peripheral blood, obtained in the first trimester of pregnancy. All receptors come from a female donor with multiple sclerosis, enrolled in a pregnancy study.

The chain uses TRBV7-9 and TRBJ1-4; D remains ambiguous. In germline, CDR1 is SEHNR, CDR2 FQNEAQ (reference sequence). The CDR3 runs to 14 residues. V gave up 3 bases and J gave up 4 bases, with 9 bases separating them. Written as DNA, the CDR3 is TGTGCCAGCAGCTTTAACAGCCTTAATGAAAAACTGTTTTTT. Translating it yields CASSFNSLNEKLFF.

This chain connects TRBV4-2 to TRBJ2-7, with TRBD2 matching over 7 bases. The germline V gene encodes CDR1 LGHNA and CDR2 YNFKEQ. V gave up 2 bases and J gave up 6 bases; unmatched junction bases: 10. This CDR3 has 15 amino acids. The CDR3 loop reads CASSQPPGGEVEQYF. The DNA of the CDR3 is TGTGCCAGCAGCCAACCTCCTGGGGGGGAAGTCGAGCAGTACTTC.

The genes are TRBV7-8 and TRBJ2-1; 8 bases map to TRBD2. Germline CDR1 and CDR2: SGHVS and FQNEAQ. The CDR3 covers 18 residues. Trimming removed 4 bases from V and 2 bases from J; junction bases left unmatched: 13. The CDR3 reads CASSSAFERGSPYNEQFF. CDR3 DNA sequence: TGTGCCAGCAGCTCCGCCTTTGAGCGGGGGAGCCCCTACAATGAGCAGTTCTTC.

V usage is TRBV30 and J usage is TRBJ1-5; TRBD1 might be the D (6 bases). The CDR3 is 15 residues long. The germline V and J ends were trimmed by 4 bases and 3 bases, with 16 bases remaining between them. CDR1 GTSNPN and CDR2 SVGIG come from the germline V gene (reference sequence). The CDR3, as DNA: TGTGCCTGGAACTCCGGGACACCGATCAATCAGCCCCAGCATTTT. Translated, it gives CAWNSGTPINQPQHF.

The chain combines TRBV19 with TRBJ1-2; D call uncertain. Germline V gene data show CDR1 as LNHDA and CDR2 as SQIVND (reference sequence). This CDR3 spans 13 amino acids. Trimming stripped 2 bases from V and 2 bases from J, with 6 bases between. The CDR3 sequence: CASSITENYGYTF. The CDR3 coding sequence is TGTGCCAGTAGTATAACAGAGAACTATGGCTACACCTTC.

This sequence joins TRBV10-2 and TRBJ2-3; TRBD1 agrees at 9 bases. The CDR3 covers 18 residues. With V trimmed by 1 base and J by 1 base, 9 bases remained unmatched. The germline gives CDR1 WSHSY, CDR2 SAAADI. The CDR3 protein is CASSELSPGQGRTDTQYF. The CDR3 DNA sequence: TGCGCCAGCAGTGAGTTGTCCCCGGGACAGGGACGCACAGATACGCAGTATTTT.

The chain recombines TRBV7-6 with TRBJ2-7; D not certain. V was trimmed by 1 base and J by 2 bases, leaving 12 bases between them. The CDR3 loop spans 15 amino acids. In germline, CDR1 is SGHVS, CDR2 FNYEAQ. The CDR3 here is CASSLGATLAYEQYF. The CDR3 region has the DNA TGTGCCAGCAGCTTAGGGGCCACCCTGGCCTACGAGCAGTACTTC.

The chain combines TRBV29-1 with TRBJ2-5; 7 bases line up with TRBD1. The DNA end favors TRBJ2-7, so the J call may be wrong. The CDR3 length is 15 residues. In germline, CDR1 is SQVTM, CDR2 ANQGSEA. The CDR3 nucleotides read TGCAGCGTACATGATAGACAGGGTGGTATCTACGAGCAGTACTTC. Translated: CSVHDRQGGIYEQYF.

V is TRBV4-1 and J is TRBJ1-4; D not certain. The CDR3 is 16 residues long. Between the trimmed V and J ends, which lost 1 base and 4 bases, there was a span of 13 bases. Germline-derived CDR1 and CDR2 are MGHRA and YSYEKL. The CDR3, as DNA: TGCGCCAGCAGCCAAGGGTTGGCACCGTTTAATGAAAAACTGTTTTTT. Protein product: CASSQGLAPFNEKLFF.

This chain joins TRBV5-1 and TRBJ1-1, with D perhaps TRBD1 (6 bases). V lost 4 bases and J 0 bases, leaving 10 bases between the germline ends. Looked up from germline, CDR1 is SGHRS and CDR2 is YFSETQ. The CDR3 has 14 amino acids. In DNA form, the CDR3 reads TGCGCCAGCAGCCCCCGACAGGTGAACACTGAAGCTTTCTTT. Residues: CASSPRQVNTEAFF.

V is TRBV27 and J is TRBJ1-1; D call uncertain. CDR3 length: 14 residues. Trimming pared 2 bases from V and 4 bases from J, leaving 11 bases between. Per germline, CDR1 MNHEY and CDR2 SMNVEV (reference sequence). CDR3 DNA sequence: TGTGCCAGCAGTTTAGGGCAGGTGAGCACTGAAGCTTTCTTT. This sequence encodes CASSLGQVSTEAFF.

The chain uses TRBV6-6 and TRBJ1-1; D not certain. The CDR3 length is 13 residues. Trimming shortened V by 7 bases and J by 8 bases, and 17 bases separated the two germline ends. Per the germline V gene, CDR1 is MNHNY and CDR2 is SVGAGI (reference sequence). The CDR3 DNA reads as TGTGCCAGCACTATTGTCGGGAAGCGAGAAGCTTTCTTT. As protein: CASTIVGKREAFF.

The chain links TRBV6-6 to TRBJ2-7; D gene unclear. Germline CDR1 MNHNY, CDR2 SVGAGI (reference sequence). This CDR3 is built from 15 residues. Trimming took off 0 bases at V and 0 bases at J, with 9 bases between the two ends. The CDR3 sequence: CASSYSEVSSYEQYF. The DNA for the CDR3 is TGTGCCAGCAGTTACTCTGAGGTGAGCTCCTACGAGCAGTACTTC.

As to this clone: Other DNA sequences in this specimen translate into the identical CDR3. The chain has TRBV5-1 and TRBJ2-5; 7 bases agree with TRBD2. The CDR3 has 14 amino acids. Per germline, CDR1 SGHRS and CDR2 YFSETQ. Trimming took 0 bases from V and 4 from J; bases not matched to a gene: 3. The CDR3 reads CASSLGLAGETQYF. CDR3 DNA: TGCGCCAGCAGCTTGGGGTTAGCGGGAGAGACCCAGTACTTC. The full variable domain, its missing parts supplied by reference TRBV5-1 and TRBJ2-5, is KAGVTQTPRYLIKTRGQQVTLSCSPISGHRSVSWYQQTPGQGLQFLFEYFSETQRNKGNFPGRFSGRQFSNSRSEMNVSTLELGDSALYLCASSLGLAGETQYFGPGTRLLVL.

The rearrangement uses TRBV30 and TRBJ2-7; 14 bases match TRBD2. Looked up from germline, CDR1 is GTSNPN and CDR2 is SVGIG (reference sequence). With 2 bases clipped from V and 7 bases from J, the junction kept 7 bases outside the gene matches. CDR3 length: 15 residues. Here the CDR3 reads CAWSMGLAGVEEQYF. In DNA, the CDR3 is TGTGCCTGGAGTATGGGACTAGCGGGAGTGGAAGAGCAGTACTTC.

The chain is built from TRBV14 and TRBJ2-7, with D maybe TRBD2 (7 bases). CDR1 is SGHDN, CDR2 FVKESK, per germline. The CDR3 has 16 amino acids. The germline V and J ends were trimmed by 4 bases and 3 bases, with 19 bases remaining between them. In nucleotides, the CDR3 is TGTGCCAGCAGCCCCGTTCGGGGGGCCGGAGACTACGAGCAGTACTTC. Translated, it gives CASSPVRGAGDYEQYF.

V usage is TRBV6-5 and J usage is TRBJ2-2, with D tentatively TRBD2 (6 bases). The CDR3 is 15 residues long. CDR1 is MNHEY and CDR2 is SVGAGI in the germline V gene. Trimming removed 4 bases from V and 6 bases from J, with 15 bases in between. CDR3: CASSSGVYSAGELFF. The CDR3 nucleotides are TGTGCCAGCAGTTCGGGGGTTTATTCCGCCGGGGAGCTGTTTTTT.

The chain recombines TRBV7-6 with TRBJ2-1; 7 nucleotides match TRBD2. The CDR3 consists of 14 residues. Germline V gives CDR1 SGHVS, CDR2 FNYEAQ. The ends lost 7 bases at V and 4 bases at J; junction bases unmatched: 7. The CDR3 loop reads CASKPSGTYNEQFF. The CDR3 region has the DNA TGTGCCAGCAAGCCTAGCGGAACTTACAATGAGCAGTTCTTC. The full variable domain, rest sourced from reference TRBV7-6 and TRBJ2-1, is GAGVSQSPRYKVTKRGQDVALRCDPISGHVSLYWYRQALGQGPEFLTYFNYEAQQDKSGLPNDRFSAERPEGSISTLTIQRTEQRDSAMYRCASKPSGTYNEQFFGPGTRLTVL.

CDR3 protein: CATSRDEGADGYTF. The CDR3 DNA is TGTGCCACCAGCAGAGATGAGGGGGCAGATGGCTACACCTTC. The chain joins TRBV15 to TRBJ1-2; TRBD1 agrees at 7 bases. The CDR3 loop spans 14 amino acids. The germline V gene encodes CDR1 LNHNV and CDR2 YYDKDF (reference sequence). With V trimmed by 0 bases and J by 6 bases, 4 bases remained unmatched.

This chain connects TRBV21-1 to TRBJ2-7; the table's TRBD1 call for D was not verified on the DNA. TRBV21-1 is given as a pseudogene. The CDR3 loop spans 15 amino acids. The CDR3 loop reads CASSPRHRGSYEQYF. The CDR3 region has the DNA TGTGCCAGCAGCCCGCGACACAGGGGGTCCTACGAGCAGTACTTC.

This rearrangement joins TRBV5-6 to TRBJ2-5; weak D call: TRBD1 (6 bases). The CDR3 is made up of 14 amino acids. The V end lost 2 bases, the J end lost 7 bases, and 15 bases lay between the germline ends. Germline V lookup: CDR1 SGHDT, CDR2 YYEEEE. In DNA, the CDR3 is TGTGCCAGCAGCTTTGGGGCCCAAGGGGGGACCCAGTACTTC. This sequence encodes CASSFGAQGGTQYF.

The gene calls are TRBV18 and TRBJ2-7; TRBD2 is a possible D gene (6 bases). V gave up 3 bases and J gave up 7 bases, with 10 bases separating them. The germline gives CDR1 KGHSH, CDR2 LQKENI. The CDR3 extends over 12 amino acids. CDR3 protein: CASSPSAGEQYF. The CDR3 DNA reads as TGTGCCAGCTCACCTAGCGCGGGGGAGCAGTACTTC.

The chain joins TRBV15 to TRBJ1-5; tentative D call: TRBD1 (5 bases). The CDR3 is 18 residues long. Germline loops: CDR1 LNHNV, CDR2 YYDKDF (reference sequence). V was shortened by 0 bases and J by 0 bases, with 15 bases between the two germline ends. The CDR3 DNA sequence: TGTGCCACCAGCAGAGATCCGACAGTGAAATATAGCAATCAGCCCCAGCATTTT. Protein: CATSRDPTVKYSNQPQHF.

The gene calls are TRBV28 and TRBJ2-2; D not resolved. The CDR3 spans 12 residues. V lost 7 bases to trimming and J lost 2 bases, with 5 bases between them. Germline CDR1 MDHEN, CDR2 SYDVKM. This CDR3 reads CASNFNTGELFF. In DNA, the CDR3 is TGTGCCAGCAACTTTAACACCGGGGAGCTGTTTTTT.

This clone was observed a handful of times. The chain recombines TRBV20-1 with TRBJ1-1; D ambiguous. Trimming shortened V by 3 bases and J by 3 bases, and 2 bases separated the two germline ends. CDR1 is DFQATT, CDR2 SNEGSKA, per germline (reference sequence). This CDR3 region has 10 residues. CDR3: CSASDTEAFF. CDR3 nucleotide sequence: TGCAGTGCTAGCGACACTGAAGCTTTCTTT.

This sequence joins TRBV6-5 and TRBJ1-3, with a tentative D call TRBD1 (5 bases). CDR3 length: 16 amino acids. The germline V gene encodes CDR1 MNHEY and CDR2 SVGAGI. Trimming took 0 bases from V and 0 from J, leaving 9 bases between them. The CDR3 coding sequence is TGTGCCAGCAGTTACTCGGGACTTCACTCTGGAAACACCATATATTTT. Its translation: CASSYSGLHSGNTIYF.

The chain links TRBV19 to TRBJ2-1, with 8 bases aligning to TRBD1. Germline V CDR1 and CDR2: LNHDA, SQIVND (reference sequence). The V segment lost 7 bases and the J segment 10 bases; nucleotides outside the gene matches: 12. CDR3 size: 14 residues. In DNA, the CDR3 is TGTGCCAGTAACCCGTTAGGACAGGGCGGGGAGCAGTTCTTC. This sequence encodes CASNPLGQGGEQFF.

The rearrangement uses TRBV5-4 and TRBJ2-1, with 9 bases identical to TRBD1. The CDR3 spans 17 residues. With 0 bases clipped from V and 6 bases from J, the junction kept 10 bases outside the gene matches. Germline V gene sequence: CDR1 SGHNT, CDR2 YYREEE (reference sequence). CDR3 in amino acids: CASSLGTGVGRINEQFF. CDR3 DNA: TGTGCCAGCAGCTTGGGGACAGGGGTCGGAAGGATCAATGAGCAGTTCTTC.

V is TRBV19 and J is TRBJ1-5, with a weak D call TRBD1 (5 bases). The germline V gene has CDR1 LNHDA and CDR2 SQIVND (reference sequence). Trimming cost V 4 bases and J 5 bases, with 12 bases left between them. The CDR3 has 14 residues. The CDR3: CASSTRVVDQPQHF. For the CDR3, the DNA is TGTGCCAGTAGTACCAGGGTTGTGGATCAGCCCCAGCATTTT.

The chain links TRBV4-1 to TRBJ1-5; D gene ambiguous. CDR3 length: 15 residues. Trimming cost V 0 bases and J 7 bases, with 13 bases left between them. The germline CDR1 and CDR2 sequences are MGHRA and YSYEKL. The CDR3 sequence: CASSQDSGTPQPQHF. In DNA form, the CDR3 reads TGCGCCAGCAGCCAAGATTCGGGAACCCCCCAGCCCCAGCATTTT.

V gene TRBV6-5 combines with J gene TRBJ1-5, with D perhaps TRBD1 (5 bases). Germline loops: CDR1 MNHEY, CDR2 SVGAGI. CDR3 size: 14 residues. The germline V and J ends were trimmed by 2 bases and 5 bases, with 10 bases remaining between them. The chain's CDR3 is CASSYQGGDQPQHF. CDR3 in DNA: TGTGCCAGCAGTTACCAGGGTGGGGATCAGCCCCAGCATTTT.

The genes are TRBV4-1 and TRBJ2-5; D may be TRBD1 (6 bases). This CDR3 region has 16 residues. Trimming cost V 2 bases and J 0 bases, with 13 bases left between them. CDR1 and CDR2 from the germline V gene are MGHRA and YSYEKL. In DNA, the CDR3 is TGCGCCAGCAGCCAACCGGACAGCCCGTACCAAGAGACCCAGTACTTC. Protein product: CASSQPDSPYQETQYF.